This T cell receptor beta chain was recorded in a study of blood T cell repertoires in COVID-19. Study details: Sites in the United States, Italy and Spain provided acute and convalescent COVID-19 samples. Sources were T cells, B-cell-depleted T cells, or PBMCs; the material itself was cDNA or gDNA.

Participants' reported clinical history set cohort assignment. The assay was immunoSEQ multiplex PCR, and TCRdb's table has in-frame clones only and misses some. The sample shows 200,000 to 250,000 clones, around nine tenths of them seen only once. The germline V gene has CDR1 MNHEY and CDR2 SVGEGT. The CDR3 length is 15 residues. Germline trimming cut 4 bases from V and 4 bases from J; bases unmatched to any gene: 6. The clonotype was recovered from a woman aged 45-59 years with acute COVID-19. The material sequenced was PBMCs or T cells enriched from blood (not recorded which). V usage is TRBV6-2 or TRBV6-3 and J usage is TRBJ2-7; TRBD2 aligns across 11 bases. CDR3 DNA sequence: TGTGCCAGCAGTTCTAGCGGGAGGATGTCATACGAGCAGTACTTC. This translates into CASSSSGRMSYEQYF.